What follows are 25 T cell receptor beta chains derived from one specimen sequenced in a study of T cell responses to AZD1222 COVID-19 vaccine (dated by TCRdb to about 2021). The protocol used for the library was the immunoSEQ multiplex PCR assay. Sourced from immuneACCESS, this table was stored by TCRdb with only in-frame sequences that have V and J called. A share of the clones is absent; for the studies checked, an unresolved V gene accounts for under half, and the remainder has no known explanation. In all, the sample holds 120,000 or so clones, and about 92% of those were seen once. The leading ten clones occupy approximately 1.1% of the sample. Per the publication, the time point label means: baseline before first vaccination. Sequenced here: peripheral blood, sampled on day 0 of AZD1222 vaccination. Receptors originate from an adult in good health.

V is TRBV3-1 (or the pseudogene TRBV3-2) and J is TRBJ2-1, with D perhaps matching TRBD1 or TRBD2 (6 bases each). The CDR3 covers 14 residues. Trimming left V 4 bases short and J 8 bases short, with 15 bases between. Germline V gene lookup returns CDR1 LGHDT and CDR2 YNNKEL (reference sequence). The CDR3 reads CASSLPGARDEQFF. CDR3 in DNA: TGTGCCAGCAGCCTACCGGGGGCGCGGGATGAGCAGTTCTTC.

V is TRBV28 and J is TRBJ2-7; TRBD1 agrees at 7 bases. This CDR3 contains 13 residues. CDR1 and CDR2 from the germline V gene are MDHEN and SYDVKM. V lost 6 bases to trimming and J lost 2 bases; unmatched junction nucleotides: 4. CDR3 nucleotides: TGTGCCAGCAGCGAGGGGGCAACCTACGAGCAGTACTTC. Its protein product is CASSEGATYEQYF.

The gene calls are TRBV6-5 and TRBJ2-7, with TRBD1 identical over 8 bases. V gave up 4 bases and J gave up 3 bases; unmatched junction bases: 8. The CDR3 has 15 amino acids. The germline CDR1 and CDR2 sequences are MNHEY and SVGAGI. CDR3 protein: CASSSRTGSLYEQYF. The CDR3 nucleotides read TGTGCCAGCAGTTCCAGGACAGGGAGCCTCTACGAGCAGTACTTC.

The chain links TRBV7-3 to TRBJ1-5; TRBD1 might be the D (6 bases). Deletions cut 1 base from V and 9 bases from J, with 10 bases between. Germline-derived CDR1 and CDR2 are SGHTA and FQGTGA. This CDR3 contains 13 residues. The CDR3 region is CASSLNTGLPQHF. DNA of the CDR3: TGTGCCAGCAGCTTAAATACAGGGTTGCCCCAGCATTTT.

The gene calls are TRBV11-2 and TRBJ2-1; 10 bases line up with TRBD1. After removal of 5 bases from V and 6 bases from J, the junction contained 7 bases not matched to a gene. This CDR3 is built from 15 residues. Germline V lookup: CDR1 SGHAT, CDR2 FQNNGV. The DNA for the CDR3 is TGTGCCAGCAGCCTGGGACAGGGGCAAATCAATGAGCAGTTCTTC. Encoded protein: CASSLGQGQINEQFF.

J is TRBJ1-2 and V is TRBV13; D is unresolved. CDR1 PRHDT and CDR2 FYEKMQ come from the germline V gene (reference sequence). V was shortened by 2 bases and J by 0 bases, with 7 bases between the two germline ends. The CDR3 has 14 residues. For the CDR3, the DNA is TGTGCCAGCAGCTTAATCGGGACTAACTATGGCTACACCTTC. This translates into CASSLIGTNYGYTF.

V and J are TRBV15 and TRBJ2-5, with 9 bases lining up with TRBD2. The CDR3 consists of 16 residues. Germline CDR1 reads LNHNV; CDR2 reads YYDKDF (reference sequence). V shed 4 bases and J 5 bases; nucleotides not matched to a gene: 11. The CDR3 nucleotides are TGTGCCACCAGCACCGGGGTTCTAGCGGGAAGTGAGACCCAGTACTTC. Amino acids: CATSTGVLAGSETQYF.

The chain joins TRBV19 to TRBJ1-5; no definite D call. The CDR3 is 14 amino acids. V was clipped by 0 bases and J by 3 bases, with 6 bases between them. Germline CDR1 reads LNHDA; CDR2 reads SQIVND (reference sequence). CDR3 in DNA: TGTGCCAGTAGTATAGATGATTACAATCAGCCCCAGCATTTT. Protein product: CASSIDDYNQPQHF.

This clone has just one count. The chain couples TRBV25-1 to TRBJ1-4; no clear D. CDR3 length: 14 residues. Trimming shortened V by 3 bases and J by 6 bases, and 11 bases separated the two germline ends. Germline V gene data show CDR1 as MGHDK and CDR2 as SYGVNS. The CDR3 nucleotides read TGTGCCAGCAGTGATTATCTAGGCGATGAAAAACTGTTTTTT. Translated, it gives CASSDYLGDEKLFF.

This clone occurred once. CDR3 loop: CASSQRSASNYGYTF. Written as DNA, the CDR3 is TGTGCCAGCAGCCAACGCTCGGCCTCTAACTATGGCTACACCTTC. This rearrangement joins TRBV3-1 (or the pseudogene TRBV3-2) to TRBJ1-2; no clear D gene. The germline CDR1 and CDR2 sequences are LGHDT and YNNKEL (reference sequence). Deletions cut 2 bases from V and 0 bases from J, with 10 bases between. The CDR3 has 15 amino acids.

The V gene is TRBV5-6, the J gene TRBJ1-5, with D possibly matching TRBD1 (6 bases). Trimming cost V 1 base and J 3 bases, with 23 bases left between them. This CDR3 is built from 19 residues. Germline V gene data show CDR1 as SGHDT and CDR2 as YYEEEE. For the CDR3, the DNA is TGTGCCAGCAGCTTGAGGTACGGGACATCGAAGGTCCTCAATCAGCCCCAGCATTTT. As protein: CASSLRYGTSKVLNQPQHF.

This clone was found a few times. CDR3 region: CASRSASEQFF. In DNA, the CDR3 is TGTGCCAGCCGCTCGGCGTCAGAGCAGTTCTTC. The chain employs TRBV2 and TRBJ2-1; D call uncertain. V lost 8 bases to trimming and J lost 10 bases, with 12 bases between them. The germline gives CDR1 SNHLY, CDR2 FYNNEI. The CDR3 sequence is 11 residues long.

The CDR3 sequence: CASSLAGDGNQPQHF. CDR3 DNA sequence: TGCGCCAGCAGCTTGGCTGGGGATGGCAATCAGCCCCAGCATTTT. This chain links TRBV5-1 with TRBJ1-5; D is undetermined. The CDR3 loop spans 15 amino acids. V was trimmed by 0 bases and J by 2 bases, leaving 9 bases between them. The germline V gene has CDR1 SGHRS and CDR2 YFSETQ.

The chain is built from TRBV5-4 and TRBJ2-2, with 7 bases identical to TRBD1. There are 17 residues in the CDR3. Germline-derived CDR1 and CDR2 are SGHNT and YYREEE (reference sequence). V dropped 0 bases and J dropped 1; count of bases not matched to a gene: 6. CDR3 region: CASSLGPGQRNTGELFF. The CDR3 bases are TGTGCCAGCAGCTTGGGACCGGGACAGAGGAACACCGGGGAGCTGTTTTTT.

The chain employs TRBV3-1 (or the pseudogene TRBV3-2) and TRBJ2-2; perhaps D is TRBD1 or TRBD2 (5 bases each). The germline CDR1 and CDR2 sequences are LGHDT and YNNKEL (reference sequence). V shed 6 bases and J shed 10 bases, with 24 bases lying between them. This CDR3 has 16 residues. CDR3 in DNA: TGTGCCAGCAGTCGAATGCTGGGGGACCTTGAATCGGAGCTGTTTTTT. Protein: CASSRMLGDLESELFF.

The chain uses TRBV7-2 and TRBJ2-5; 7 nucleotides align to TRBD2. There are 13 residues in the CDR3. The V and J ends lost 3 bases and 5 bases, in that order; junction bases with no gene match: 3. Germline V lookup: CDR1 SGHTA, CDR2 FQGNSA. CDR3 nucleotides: TGTGCCAGCAGCTTGGGGGGGACGGAGACCCAGTACTTC. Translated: CASSLGGTETQYF.

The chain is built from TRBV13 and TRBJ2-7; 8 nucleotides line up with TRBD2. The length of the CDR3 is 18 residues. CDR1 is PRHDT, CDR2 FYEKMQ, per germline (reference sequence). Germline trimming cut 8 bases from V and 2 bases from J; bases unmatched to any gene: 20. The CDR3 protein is CASCSIAGNNPLTYEQYF. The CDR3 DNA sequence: TGTGCCAGCTGCTCGATAGCGGGAAACAACCCTCTCACCTACGAGCAGTACTTC.

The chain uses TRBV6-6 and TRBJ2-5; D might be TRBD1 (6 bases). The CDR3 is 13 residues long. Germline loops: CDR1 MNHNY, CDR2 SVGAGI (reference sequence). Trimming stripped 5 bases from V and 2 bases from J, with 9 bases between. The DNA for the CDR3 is TGTGCCAGCAGTCGGACAGAGCAAGAGACCCAGTACTTC. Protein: CASSRTEQETQYF.

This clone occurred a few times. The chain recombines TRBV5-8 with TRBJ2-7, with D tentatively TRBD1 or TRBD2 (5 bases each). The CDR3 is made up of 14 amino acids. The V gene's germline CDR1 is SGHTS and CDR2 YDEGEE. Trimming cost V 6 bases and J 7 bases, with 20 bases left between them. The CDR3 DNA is TGTGCCAGCACCCCCCGGGGCCGAGTGGGAGAGCAGTACTTC. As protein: CASTPRGRVGEQYF.

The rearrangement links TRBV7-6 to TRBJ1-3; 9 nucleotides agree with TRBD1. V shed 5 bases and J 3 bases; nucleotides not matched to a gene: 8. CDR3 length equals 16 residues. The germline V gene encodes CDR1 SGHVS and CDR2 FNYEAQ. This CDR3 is CASSPRTGVYGNTIYF. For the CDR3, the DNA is TGTGCCAGCAGCCCCCGGACAGGGGTTTATGGAAACACCATATATTTT.

CDR3 sequence: CASTRSGTYIYEQYF. Written as DNA, the CDR3 is TGTGCCAGCACCCGGTCCGGGACTTACATCTACGAGCAGTACTTC. The rearrangement joins TRBV2 to TRBJ2-7; the D gene is possibly TRBD2 (6 bases). The CDR3 runs 15 residues. Germline V gene sequence: CDR1 SNHLY, CDR2 FYNNEI. The V end was cut by 7 bases, the J end by 3 bases, with 19 bases between.

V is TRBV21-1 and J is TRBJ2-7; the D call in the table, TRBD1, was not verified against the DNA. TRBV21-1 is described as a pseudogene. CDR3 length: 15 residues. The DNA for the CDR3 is TGTGCCAGCACCCCTCCAGGGGGCGAGACATACGAGCAGTACTTC. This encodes CASTPPGGETYEQYF.

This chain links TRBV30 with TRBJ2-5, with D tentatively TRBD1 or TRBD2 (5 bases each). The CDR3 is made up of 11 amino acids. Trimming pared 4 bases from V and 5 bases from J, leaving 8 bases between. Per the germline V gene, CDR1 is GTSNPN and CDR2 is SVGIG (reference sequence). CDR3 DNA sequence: TGTGCCTGGACAGGGAGCGAGACCCAGTACTTC. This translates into CAWTGSETQYF.

The CDR3 bases are TGTGCCAGCAGCCTCCTTAATCGACAGGCTAACTATGGCTACACCTTC. It encodes CASSLLNRQANYGYTF. This chain uses TRBV2 with TRBJ1-2, with D possibly TRBD1 on 6 matching bases. CDR1 SNHLY and CDR2 FYNNEI come from the germline V gene. The CDR3 extends over 16 amino acids. Between the trimmed V and J ends, which lost 6 bases and 0 bases, there was a span of 17 bases.

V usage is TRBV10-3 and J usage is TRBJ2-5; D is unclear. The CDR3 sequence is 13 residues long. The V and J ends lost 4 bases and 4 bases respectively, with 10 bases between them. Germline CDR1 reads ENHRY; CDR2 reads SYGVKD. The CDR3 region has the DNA TGTGCCATCAGTGGAGTGGGTCCAGAGACCCAGTACTTC. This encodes CAISGVGPETQYF.